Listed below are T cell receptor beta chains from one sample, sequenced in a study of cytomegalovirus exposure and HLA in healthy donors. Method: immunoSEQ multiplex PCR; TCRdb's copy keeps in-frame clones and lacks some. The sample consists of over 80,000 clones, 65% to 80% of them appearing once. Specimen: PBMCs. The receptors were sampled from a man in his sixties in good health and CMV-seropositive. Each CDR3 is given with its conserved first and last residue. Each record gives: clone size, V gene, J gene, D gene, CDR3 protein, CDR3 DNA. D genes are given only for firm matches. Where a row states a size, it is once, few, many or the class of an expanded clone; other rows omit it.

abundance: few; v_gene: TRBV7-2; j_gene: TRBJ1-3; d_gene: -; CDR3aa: CATRGVGNTIYF; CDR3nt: TGTGCCACCCGGGGGGTTGGAAACACCATATATTTT
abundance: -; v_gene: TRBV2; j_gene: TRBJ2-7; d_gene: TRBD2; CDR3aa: CASSALAGGYSYEQYF; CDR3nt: TGTGCCAGCAGTGCCCTAGCGGGGGGTTATTCCTACGAGCAGTACTTC
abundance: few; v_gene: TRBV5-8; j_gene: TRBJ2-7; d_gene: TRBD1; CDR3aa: CASSALDRGAYEQYF; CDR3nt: TGTGCCAGCAGCGCGTTGGACAGGGGCGCCTACGAGCAGTACTTC
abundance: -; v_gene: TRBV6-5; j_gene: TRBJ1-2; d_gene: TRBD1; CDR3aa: CASSYRTGRLGYGYTF; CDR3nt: TGTGCCAGCAGTTACCGGACAGGGCGCTTGGGCTATGGCTACACCTTC
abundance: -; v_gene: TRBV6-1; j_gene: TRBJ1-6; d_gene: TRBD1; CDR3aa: CASRTGQLNSPLHF; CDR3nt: TGTGCCAGCAGGACGGGACAGCTTAATTCACCCCTCCACTTT
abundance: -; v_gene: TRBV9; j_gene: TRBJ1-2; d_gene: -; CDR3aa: CASSAYNSYGYTF; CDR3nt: TGTGCCAGCAGCGCCTACAACAGCTATGGCTACACCTTC
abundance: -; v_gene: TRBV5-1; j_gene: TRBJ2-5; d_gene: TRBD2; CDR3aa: CASSLGGTSGVQETQYF; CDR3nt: TGCGCCAGCAGCTTGGGGGGGACTAGCGGGGTTCAAGAGACCCAGTACTTC
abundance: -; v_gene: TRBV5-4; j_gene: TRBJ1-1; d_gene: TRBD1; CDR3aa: CASSLSPTGGKTEAFF; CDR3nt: TGTGCCAGCAGCTTGTCCCCTACAGGGGGAAAGACTGAAGCTTTCTTT
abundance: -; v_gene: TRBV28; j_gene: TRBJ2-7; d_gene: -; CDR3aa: CASRAGQIYEQYF; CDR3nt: TGTGCCAGCAGGGCAGGGCAAATCTACGAGCAGTACTTC
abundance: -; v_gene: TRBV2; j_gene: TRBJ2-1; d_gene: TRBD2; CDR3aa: CASSEQRGGWGEQFF; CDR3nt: TGTGCCAGCAGTGAACAGCGGGGGGGTTGGGGTGAGCAGTTCTTC
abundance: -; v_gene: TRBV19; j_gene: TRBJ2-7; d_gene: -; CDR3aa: CASSRGSSYEQYF; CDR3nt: TGTGCCAGTAGCCGGGGGAGCTCCTACGAGCAGTACTTC
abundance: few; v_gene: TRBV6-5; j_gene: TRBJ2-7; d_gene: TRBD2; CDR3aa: CASSFGTSGGTYEQYF; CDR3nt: TGTGCCAGCAGTTTCGGGACTAGCGGGGGCACCTACGAGCAGTACTTC
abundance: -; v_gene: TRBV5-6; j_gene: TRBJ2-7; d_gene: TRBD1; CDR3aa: CASSKPGQVYEQYF; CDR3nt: TGTGCCAGCAGTAAGCCGGGACAGGTCTACGAGCAGTACTTC
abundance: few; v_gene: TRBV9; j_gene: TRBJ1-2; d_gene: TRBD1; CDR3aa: CASSVETGGSYGYTF; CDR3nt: TGTGCCAGCAGCGTAGAGACAGGGGGCAGCTATGGCTACACCTTC
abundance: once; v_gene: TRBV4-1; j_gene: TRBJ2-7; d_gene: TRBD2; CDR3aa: CASSLGLAGTYEQYF; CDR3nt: TGCGCCAGCAGCCTTGGACTAGCGGGAACCTACGAGCAGTACTTC
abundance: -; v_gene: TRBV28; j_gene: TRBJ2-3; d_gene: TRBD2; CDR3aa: CASSLAGGHTDTQYF; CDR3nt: TGTGCCAGCAGCCTAGCGGGGGGCCACACAGATACGCAGTATTTT
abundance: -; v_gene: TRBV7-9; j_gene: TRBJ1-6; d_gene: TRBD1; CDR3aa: CASSLGRGQVINSPLHF; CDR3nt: TGTGCCAGCAGCTTAGGGCGCGGACAGGTGATTAATTCACCCCTCCACTTT
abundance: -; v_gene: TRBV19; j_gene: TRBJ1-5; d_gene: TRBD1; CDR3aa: CAGSMGQGVGQPQHF; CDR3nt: TGTGCCGGTAGTATGGGCCAGGGGGTAGGTCAGCCCCAGCATTTT
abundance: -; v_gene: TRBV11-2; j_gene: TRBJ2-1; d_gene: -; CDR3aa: CASRSLGNEQFF; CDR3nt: TGTGCCAGCAGATCACTAGGGAATGAGCAGTTCTTC
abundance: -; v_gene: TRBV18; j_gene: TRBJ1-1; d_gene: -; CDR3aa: CASSPTGEEAFF; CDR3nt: TGTGCCAGCTCACCAACGGGAGAAGAAGCTTTCTTT